The rows below give T cell receptor beta chains drawn from one sample of a study of molecular identifiers for immune sequencing clone quantification. Each CDR3 protein is one row after TCRdb ran MiXCR on the PCR reads. Among approximately 59,000 distinct CDR3 sequences listed, around a sixth were seen once. The specimen sequenced was naive CD8+ T cells from blood, with Jurkat cell RNA spiked in. These receptors were collected from a human donor in good health. Some libraries in this study had Jurkat cell RNA spiked in. CDR3s leave out the opening cysteine and the closing phenylalanine or tryptophan.

TRBV7-8,ASSTGTSGSHEQY
TRBV7-9,ASSPPASGSETQY
TRBV3-1,ASSQSSGRPWNEQF
TRBV24-1,ATSYSLNSNTGELF
TRBV27,ASSLLESANEQY
TRBV4-1,ASSQASGYEQF
TRBV12-3/TRBV12-4,ASSQGLAGQETQY
TRBV12-3/TRBV12-4,ASSLEREGQGETQY
TRBV9,ASSVGGGQGYEQY
TRBV15,ATSQFGSSYEQY
TRBV11-2,ASSAGGTDTQY
TRBV7-9,ASSLGTSGRNEQF
TRBV11-3,ASSFDQRYSGANVLT
TRBV27,ASSSRGDRLGNTEAF
TRBV28,ASSLIPDQPQH
TRBV24-1,ATIKRTSGDPYNEQF
TRBV11-2,ASSLLSGTADTQY